These 10 T cell receptor beta chains came from one sample sequenced in a study of CD8 T cells in ankylosing spondylitis. In TCRdb, the 5' RACE reads were re-called with MiXCR into one record per CDR3 protein. The table lists around 250,000 distinct CDR3 sequences, about 10% of them singletons. Sequenced material: blood, either unsorted or a sorted T cell fraction (not recorded which). The receptors were gathered from a male donor with ankylosing spondylitis or in good health (not recorded which).

The V call is TRBV2, the J call TRBJ2-7, with 11 positions matching TRBD2. CDR3 size: 16 residues. The germline V gene has CDR1 SNHLY and CDR2 FYNNEI. The ends lost 6 bases at V and 0 bases at J; junction bases unmatched: 7. CDR3 sequence reads: CASRPLAGGPSYEQYF. The CDR3 DNA reads TGTGCCAGCAGGCCGCTAGCGGGAGGACCCTCCTACGAGCAGTACTTC.

This clonotype was picked up many times. The chain joins TRBV5-1 to TRBJ1-1; the D gene is possibly TRBD1 (6 bases). Trimming left V 2 bases short and J 1 base short, with 12 bases between. The germline V gene has CDR1 SGHRS and CDR2 YFSETQ. The CDR3 has 15 residues. The CDR3: CASSFQGPENTEAFF. DNA of the CDR3: TGCGCCAGCAGCTTTCAGGGGCCCGAGAACACTGAAGCTTTCTTT.

The table lists this clonotype with a few counts. V gene TRBV6-5 combines with J gene TRBJ2-3; D is perhaps TRBD1 (5 bases). V dropped 1 base and J dropped 6 bases, with 17 bases sitting between them. Germline CDR1 MNHEY, CDR2 SVGAGI. The CDR3 covers 16 residues. The CDR3 is CASSYYRTRRADTQYF. CDR3 DNA: TGTGCCAGCAGTTACTACAGGACACGTCGAGCGGATACGCAGTATTTT.

In this sample, this clonotype turned up many times. The chain carries TRBV15 and TRBJ1-4; D is perhaps TRBD1 (5 bases). The V end lost 10 bases, the J end lost 8 bases, and 17 bases lay between the germline ends. This CDR3 has 13 amino acids. Germline values: CDR1 LNHNV, CDR2 YYDKDF (reference sequence). CDR3 sequence (DNA): TGTGCCAAAAGGGGAGGGCTCGGCGAAAAACTGTTTTTT. It yields the protein CAKRGGLGEKLFF.

The chain carries TRBV11-2 and TRBJ1-6; D is uncertain. V was pared by 10 bases and J by 15 bases, with 7 bases between. Germline assignment: CDR1 SGHAT and CDR2 FQNNGV. The CDR3 loop spans 8 amino acids. The CDR3: CATLGLHF. CDR3 nucleotides: TGTGCCACCCTCGGCCTCCACTTT.

This clonotype was seen at least ten times. The chain has TRBV20-1 and TRBJ2-2; 7 bases match TRBD1. Trimming took 5 bases from V and 7 from J; bases not matched to a gene: 10. The CDR3 has 14 residues. CDR1 is DFQATT and CDR2 is SNEGSKA in the germline V gene (reference sequence). This CDR3 is CSAQTDREIGELFF. The CDR3 DNA reads as TGCAGTGCTCAGACTGACAGGGAGATCGGGGAGCTGTTTTTT.

This chain joins TRBV20-1 and TRBJ2-3, with D perhaps TRBD2 (6 bases). This CDR3 comprises 13 residues. Trimming pared 3 bases from V and 5 bases from J, leaving 12 bases between. The germline V gene has CDR1 DFQATT and CDR2 SNEGSKA (reference sequence). The CDR3 sequence: CSASGGAKDTQYF. In DNA form, the CDR3 reads TGCAGTGCTAGTGGCGGGGCGAAAGATACGCAGTATTTT.

This clonotype was counted only a few times. The chain is built from TRBV7-7 and TRBJ2-5; D might be TRBD1 or TRBD2, each matching 5 bases. The CDR3 sequence is 15 residues long. Germline V gives CDR1 SSHAT, CDR2 FNYEAQ (reference sequence). Between the trimmed V and J ends, which lost 1 base and 2 bases, there was a span of 11 bases. In nucleotides, the CDR3 is TGTGCCAGCAGCTTAGGGTGGGGGTCTCAAGAGACCCAGTACTTC. Protein product: CASSLGWGSQETQYF.

The CDR3 loop is CASKGGENGYTF. The DNA of the CDR3 is TGTGCCAGCAAAGGGGGGGAGAATGGCTACACCTTC. This chain links TRBV27 with TRBJ1-2; tentative D call: TRBD1 (6 bases). There are 12 residues in the CDR3. The germline CDR1 and CDR2 sequences are MNHEY and SMNVEV (reference sequence). The V end was cut by 7 bases, the J end by 6 bases, with 12 bases between.

This clonotype was observed a few times. This chain uses TRBV11-2 with TRBJ2-1; 12 bases line up with TRBD2. The CDR3 runs to 15 residues. Per the germline V gene, CDR1 is SGHAT and CDR2 is FQNNGV. Germline trimming cut 0 bases from V and 9 bases from J; bases unmatched to any gene: 3. In nucleotides, the CDR3 is TGTGCCAGCAGCTTAGAACTAGCGGGAGGTTTTGAGCAGTTCTTC. Translated: CASSLELAGGFEQFF.